Listed here are 14 T cell receptor beta chains from one sample, sequenced in a study of control samples from healthy donors and cancer patients. The data were produced by immunoSEQ multiplex PCR, yet TCRdb's version contains in-frame clones alone and is incomplete. The sample holds 160,000 or so clones, roughly 90% seen once. The material sequenced was blood. The receptors derive from a woman aged 30 to 39 in good health.

The chain recombines TRBV28 with TRBJ1-5; 10 nucleotides agree with TRBD1. The CDR3 totals 18 residues. The germline V gene has CDR1 MDHEN and CDR2 SYDVKM. V lost 4 bases and J lost 2; bases outside the gene matches: 11. The CDR3 DNA sequence: TGTGCCAGCAGTTCGTCCCCCACCGGGACAGGGGGCAATCAGCCCCAGCATTTT. Translation: CASSSSPTGTGGNQPQHF.

The chain is built from TRBV28 and TRBJ1-2; D gene ambiguous. This CDR3 is built from 14 residues. Trimming cost V 8 bases and J 8 bases, with 21 bases left between them. Looked up from germline, CDR1 is MDHEN and CDR2 is SYDVKM. CDR3 DNA sequence: TGTGCCAGCCGAGATCCCAGCTTTGACGTCGGCTACACCTTC. Protein: CASRDPSFDVGYTF.

This chain joins TRBV28 and TRBJ2-1, with a weak D call TRBD1 (6 bases). V was clipped by 6 bases and J by 0 bases, with 12 bases between them. The CDR3 is made up of 15 amino acids. The V gene's germline CDR1 is MDHEN and CDR2 SYDVKM. The CDR3 DNA follows: TGTGCCAGCAGATCAGGGGTAAGCTCCTACAATGAGCAGTTCTTC. Its translation is CASRSGVSSYNEQFF.

The rearrangement joins TRBV7-2 to TRBJ1-2; no clear D gene. Trimming shortened V by 1 base and J by 4 bases, and 13 bases separated the two germline ends. The CDR3 length is 15 residues. Germline CDR1 is SGHTA and CDR2 is FQGNSA. CDR3 residues: CASSLEWLYGYGYTF. CDR3 bases: TGTGCCAGCAGCTTAGAATGGCTTTACGGCTATGGCTACACCTTC.

This chain connects TRBV24-1 to TRBJ2-1, with D hard to call. The CDR3 totals 11 residues. V gave up 4 bases and J gave up 13 bases, with 10 bases separating them. CDR1 KGHDR and CDR2 SFDVKD come from the germline V gene. The CDR3 region has the DNA TGTGCCACCAGTGACTCCGGGCCCCAGTTCTTC. It yields the protein CATSDSGPQFF.

This chain connects TRBV2 to TRBJ2-5; D is perhaps TRBD1 or TRBD2 (5 bases each). Deletions cut 10 bases from V and 4 bases from J, with 19 bases between. The CDR3 spans 14 residues. CDR1 and CDR2 (germline): SNHLY, FYNNEI. In nucleotides, the CDR3 is TGTGCCACTACAAGGGACGGGCTGGGAGAGACCCAGTACTTC. Residues: CATTRDGLGETQYF.

This clone is a singleton in its sample. Other DNA sequences in this sample translate to the same CDR3. The chain links TRBV4-2 to TRBJ2-2, with D possibly TRBD2 on 5 matching bases. Trimming took off 1 base at V and 7 bases at J, with 13 bases between the two ends. The CDR3 has 15 amino acids. CDR1 and CDR2 from the germline V gene are LGHNA and YNFKEQ. This CDR3 reads CASSQVEGGGGELFF. The CDR3, as DNA: TGTGCCAGCAGCCAAGTCGAGGGCGGTGGCGGGGAGCTGTTTTTT.

The chain recombines TRBV10-3 with TRBJ2-3; TRBD1 aligns across 10 bases. CDR1 is ENHRY, CDR2 SYGVKD, per germline. This CDR3 spans 14 amino acids. Germline trimming cut 4 bases from V and 12 bases from J; bases unmatched to any gene: 10. CDR3 DNA sequence: TGTGCCATCAGTGTGGGGACAGGGGCGTTTGGCCAGTATTTT. It specifies CAISVGTGAFGQYF.

This rearrangement joins TRBV19 to TRBJ2-5; 7 nucleotides agree with TRBD2. V shed 6 bases and J 4 bases; nucleotides not matched to a gene: 20. Germline CDR1 is LNHDA and CDR2 is SQIVND (reference sequence). The CDR3 runs to 18 residues. For the CDR3, the DNA is TGTGCCAGTAGCGCTGGACTAGTGGCTTTCGGGCAAGGAGAGACCCAGTACTTC. Translated, it gives CASSAGLVAFGQGETQYF.

The chain has TRBV7-6 and TRBJ2-7, with 8 bases fitting TRBD1. The CDR3 runs 14 residues. The trim removed 1 base at V and 6 bases at J, leaving 5 bases unmatched. CDR1 and CDR2 (germline): SGHVS, FNYEAQ. In nucleotides, the CDR3 is TGTGCCAGCAGCTTAGGCGACAGGGGAACCGAGCAGTACTTC. Its protein product is CASSLGDRGTEQYF.

The chain is built from TRBV19 and TRBJ2-7; no reliable D call. V was trimmed by 3 bases and J by 5 bases, leaving 8 bases between them. The CDR3 is 12 amino acids. Germline CDR1 is LNHDA and CDR2 is SQIVND (reference sequence). CDR3 protein: CASSISGHEQYF. The CDR3 coding sequence is TGTGCCAGTAGTATTTCCGGACACGAGCAGTACTTC.

The CDR3 nucleotides are TGTGCCATCACCGCTGGGACAGGGAACAATCAGCCCCAGCATTTT. As protein: CAITAGTGNNQPQHF. The chain recombines TRBV28 with TRBJ1-5, with 9 bases aligning to TRBD1. The CDR3 sequence is 15 residues long. Germline-derived CDR1 and CDR2 are MDHEN and SYDVKM. The V gene end was trimmed by 10 bases and the J gene end by 3 bases; junction bases not matched to a gene: 10.

V gene TRBV27 combines with J gene TRBJ1-6; tentatively, D is TRBD1 (6 bases). The germline V gene has CDR1 MNHEY and CDR2 SMNVEV (reference sequence). The CDR3 length is 16 residues. With 6 bases removed from V and 2 bases from J, the gap between germline ends came to 14 bases. The CDR3 is CASSHLGATYNSPLHF. The CDR3 region has the DNA TGTGCCAGCAGCCATCTGGGGGCAACCTATAATTCACCCCTCCACTTT.

V is TRBV5-4 and J is TRBJ1-2; possibly TRBD1 for D (6 bases). Trimming took 1 base from V and 4 from J, leaving 11 bases between them. In germline, CDR1 is SGHNT, CDR2 YYREEE (reference sequence). CDR3 size: 14 residues. The CDR3: CASSLSGAPYGYTF. CDR3 sequence (DNA): TGTGCCAGCAGCTTGTCGGGGGCCCCCTATGGCTACACCTTC.